This TCR beta chain originates from a study of T cells in Graves' hyperthyroidism and ophthalmopathy. The investigators amplified TCR beta CDR3 regions from RNA transcripts. The HTBI primer set drove a first-round RT-PCR of the TCR CDR3. TCRdb fed the multiplex PCR reads into MiXCR, producing one record per CDR3 protein. The repertoire holds 500,000 to 650,000 distinct CDR3 sequences, with 17% as singletons. This TCR was recovered from a woman under 30 with Graves' ophthalmopathy. The sample comprised blood.

Here the CDR3 reads CASSTGTPNNEQFF. The CDR3, as DNA: TGTGCCAGCAGTACCGGGACACCCAACAATGAGCAGTTCTTC. The chain carries TRBV27 and TRBJ2-1; weak D call: TRBD1 (6 bases). Trimming took off 5 bases at V and 5 bases at J, with 13 bases between the two ends. Germline V gene sequence: CDR1 MNHEY, CDR2 SMNVEV (reference sequence). CDR3 length: 14 residues.